The rows below give T cell receptor beta chains drawn from one sample of a study of cytomegalovirus exposure and HLA in healthy donors. Produced via immunoSEQ multiplex PCR; TCRdb's table is partial and in-frame only. Of a few hundred thousand clones in the sample, 65% to 85% are singletons; the top ten hold around 2.8%. The source material was PBMCs. The receptor source for this set is a man aged 25 to 45 in good health and CMV-seronegative. Both conserved end residues are part of each CDR3. D genes are given only for firm matches. Not every row has a clone size; where given, it reads once, few, many or a size class.

j_call	d_call	clone_size	v_call	cdr3_nt	cdr3_aa
TRBJ2-3	.	once	TRBV4-3	TGCGCCAGCAGCCAAGATAAAGAGGGTTTTAGCACAGATACGCAGTATTTT	CASSQDKEGFSTDTQYF
TRBJ1-4	.	.	TRBV5-6	TGTGCCAGCAGCTTGTTGAGGACTAATGAAAAACTGTTTTTT	CASSLLRTNEKLFF
TRBJ2-2	.	.	TRBV19	TGTGCCAGTAGAGGGTGGACTAACACCGGGGAGCTGTTTTTT	CASRGWTNTGELFF
TRBJ1-1	TRBD1	.	TRBV27	TGTGCCAGCAGTCCCCGACAGGGGGGGAGGAACACTGAAGCTTTCTTT	CASSPRQGGRNTEAFF
TRBJ1-6	.	.	TRBV7-6	TGTGCCAGCAGCGTTGGGCCTTTCTCGAATTCACCCCTCCACTTT	CASSVGPFSNSPLHF
TRBJ2-7	TRBD1	.	TRBV6-1	TGTGCCAGCAGCCGGGACAGGGGAGTCTACGAGCAGTACTTC	CASSRDRGVYEQYF
TRBJ2-3	.	.	TRBV10-3	TGTGCCATCAGTGAGATTATGATAGTGACAGATACGCAGTATTTT	CAISEIMIVTDTQYF
TRBJ1-5	.	.	TRBV21-1	TGTGCCAGCAGCAAGGGGGGGGCAAGGGGTCAGCCCCAGCATTTT	CASSKGGARGQPQHF
TRBJ1-2	TRBD1	.	TRBV6-5	TGTGCCAGCAGACCATGGACAGGGGCAAACTATGGCTACACCTTC	CASRPWTGANYGYTF
TRBJ2-3	.	.	TRBV23-1	TGCGCCAGCAGTCATCGGTCAGGTCAAACGAACACAGATACGCAGTATTTT	CASSHRSGQTNTDTQYF
TRBJ1-2	.	.	TRBV29-1	TGCAGCGTTGAAGGGAAGGACAGCTACTATGGCTACACCTTC	CSVEGKDSYYGYTF
TRBJ2-3	TRBD2	.	TRBV28	TGTGCCAGCCGACTAGCGCCAGATACGCAGTATTTT	CASRLAPDTQYF
TRBJ1-2	.	.	TRBV4-2	TGTGCCAGCAGCCAAGACAGGGGCACTGGCTACACCTTC	CASSQDRGTGYTF
TRBJ2-7	.	.	TRBV27	TGTGCCAGCAGTGACTTTAGCGACCACGAGCAGTACTTC	CASSDFSDHEQYF
TRBJ2-7	TRBD2	.	TRBV28	TGTGCCAGCGCCCTAGCGGGCCAAACTCGGGAGTACTTC	CASALAGQTREYF
TRBJ2-6	.	.	TRBV4-2	TGTGCCAGCAGCCAAGTGGCAGAGATCACCCCCGCATACCCGTCTGGGGCCAGCGTCCTGACTTTC	CASSQVAEITPAYPSGASVLTF
TRBJ1-5	.	.	TRBV19	TGTGCCAGTAGTATAGATCTTGGTGGGCAGCGGGAGCCCCAGCATTTT	CASSIDLGGQREPQHF
TRBJ2-3	.	once	TRBV6-5	TGTGCCAGCAGTTACACAGGCGGGGGCACAGATACGCAGTATTTT	CASSYTGGGTDTQYF
TRBJ1-4	.	once	TRBV4-1	TGCGCCAGCAGCCTTCAGGTGGAGGGCGTGCTGGGTGAAAAACTGTTTTTT	CASSLQVEGVLGEKLFF
TRBJ2-7	TRBD1	.	TRBV5-1	TGCGCCAGCAGCTTGAGATTGCCGGGACAGGTGACCTACGAGCAGTACTTC	CASSLRLPGQVTYEQYF
TRBJ2-2	TRBD2	.	TRBV5-4	TGTGCCAGCAGCACACAAAAAGGGACTAGCGGGTTGAGCGGGGAGCTGTTTTTT	CASSTQKGTSGLSGELFF
TRBJ2-2	TRBD2	.	TRBV7-9	TGTGCCAGCAGCCCCCCCGGGGGGGGCACCGGGGAGCTGTTTTTT	CASSPPGGGTGELFF
TRBJ2-7	TRBD2	few	TRBV7-2	TGTGCCAGCAGCTTACTAGCGGGGGTTTCCGAGCAGTACTTC	CASSLLAGVSEQYF
TRBJ2-1	TRBD1	few	TRBV6-5	TGTGCCAGCAGTTTTGACAGGGAAACCTACAATGAGCAGTTCTTC	CASSFDRETYNEQFF
TRBJ2-7	TRBD2	.	TRBV6-1	TGTGCCAGCAGTGGCAGTAGCGGGGGGTCCTACGAGCAGTACTTC	CASSGSSGGSYEQYF
TRBJ1-1	TRBD1	few	TRBV4-3	TGCGCCAGCAGCCAAGATTTGGGACAGTTTAGCTCGTCCCGGGAAGCTTTCTTT	CASSQDLGQFSSSREAFF
TRBJ2-7	TRBD1	.	TRBV10-1	TGCGCCAGCAGTGGGACAGGGACTTACGAGCAGTACTTC	CASSGTGTYEQYF
TRBJ1-2	.	.	TRBV28	TGTGCCTGGGGCAGGGGAAGGGACGGCTACACCTTC	CAWGRGRDGYTF
TRBJ1-2	.	.	TRBV29-1	TGCAGCGTTGGAAACCTGATGGGGCATGCAAGTGGCTACACCTTC	CSVGNLMGHASGYTF
TRBJ1-5	.	few	TRBV28	TGTGCCAGCAGTCTCAATCAGCCCCAGCATTTT	CASSLNQPQHF
TRBJ1-6	.	.	TRBV5-4	TGTGCCAGCAGGTTGTACGGGGGTGGCTCACCCCTCCACTTT	CASRLYGGGSPLHF
TRBJ2-1	.	.	TRBV29-1	TGCAGCGTTGGGAGGCTCCGGAAAGCGGAAGAGCAGTTCTTC	CSVGRLRKAEEQFF
TRBJ2-2	TRBD1	.	TRBV6-1	TGTGCCAGCAGTGAACGCCGACAGGGGGGGACCGGGGAGCTGTTTTTT	CASSERRQGGTGELFF
TRBJ2-2	.	.	TRBV7-7	TGTGCTAGCAGCCCACACCGAGGGACCGGGGAGCTGTTTTTT	CASSPHRGTGELFF
TRBJ2-5	TRBD2	.	TRBV9	TGTGCCAGCAGCGTACGCGGGGGGGCTCGAGAGACCCAGTACTTC	CASSVRGGARETQYF
TRBJ1-2	.	once	TRBV28	TGTGCCAGCAGTTCCTCACCGGGCTATGGCTACACCTTC	CASSSSPGYGYTF
TRBJ1-5	.	.	TRBV5-1	TGCGCCAGCAGCCCCACGGGGGACGGTCAGCCCCAGCATTTT	CASSPTGDGQPQHF
TRBJ2-3	.	few	TRBV18	TGTGCCAGCGTACAGGGCACAGATACGCAGTATTTT	CASVQGTDTQYF
TRBJ1-5	.	.	TRBV4-2	TGTGCCAGCAGCCAATCCCGGACAAGTCTCACCCAGCCCCAGCATTTT	CASSQSRTSLTQPQHF
TRBJ2-1	TRBD2	.	TRBV15	TGTGCCACCAGCAGAGATGGGGGGACTAGCTTTTATGAGCAGTTCTTC	CATSRDGGTSFYEQFF
TRBJ1-2	TRBD1	.	TRBV7-2	TGTGCCAGCAGCGTTACAGGGGGGTATTACTATGGCTACACCTTC	CASSVTGGYYYGYTF
TRBJ1-6	.	.	TRBV7-9	TGTGCCAGCAGCTTGGGAACCGGGACCTATAATTCACCCCTCCACTTT	CASSLGTGTYNSPLHF
TRBJ2-3	TRBD1	once	TRBV27	TGTGCCAGCAGTTTACGGACAGGGTTGACAGATACGCAGTATTTT	CASSLRTGLTDTQYF
TRBJ1-3	TRBD1	.	TRBV4-3	TGCGCCAGCAGCCAAGGCCCAACAGGGGGCGGAAACACCATATATTTT	CASSQGPTGGGNTIYF
TRBJ2-5	.	few	TRBV19	TGTGCCAGTAGTCTCCAAGAGACCCAGTACTTC	CASSLQETQYF
TRBJ2-7	TRBD1	.	TRBV28	TGTGCCAGCAGTTTACGACAGGGGTCCTACGAGCAGTACTTC	CASSLRQGSYEQYF
TRBJ2-6	.	.	TRBV5-4	TGTGCCAGCAGCCCTCAGGGGATTACTGGGGCCAGCGTCCTGACTTTC	CASSPQGITGASVLTF
TRBJ2-1	.	few	TRBV9	TGTGCCAGCAGCGTAGATTCAGGGGTCTACAATGAGCAGTTCTTC	CASSVDSGVYNEQFF
TRBJ1-1	TRBD1	.	TRBV7-2	TGTGCCAGCAGCATTACAGGGGCGGGTGAAGCTTTCTTT	CASSITGAGEAFF
TRBJ2-7	.	.	TRBV7-2	TGTGCCAGCAGTTTGTCAGGAGGTTACGAGCAGTACTTC	CASSLSGGYEQYF
TRBJ1-5	TRBD1	.	TRBV5-4	TGTGCCAGCAGCGCACAGGGGAATCAGCCCCAGCATTTT	CASSAQGNQPQHF